The next 26 T cell receptor beta chains were all read from a single sample in a study of CD8+ T cells in alopecia areata. Treatment in this sample: oral pan-JAK inhibitor, 5-10 mg twice daily. Sequencing relied on a cDNA template that was reverse transcribed from extracted RNA. Produced via immunoSEQ multiplex PCR; TCRdb's table is partial and in-frame only. Counted here are 42,000 or so clones, roughly 92% occurring once; the ten biggest clones make up approximately 17%. The sample was CD8+ T cells sorted from blood, taken at week 24, from a patient treated with tofacitinib. The origin of the receptors is a human donor with alopecia areata.

The V gene is TRBV2, the J gene TRBJ1-2, with TRBD1 identical over 10 bases. The ends lost 8 bases at V and 1 base at J; junction bases unmatched: 13. Germline V lookup: CDR1 SNHLY, CDR2 FYNNEI. The CDR3 consists of 17 residues. Here the CDR3 DNA reads TGTGCCAGCTCTTTTCCCGGGACAGGGGAACTTAACTATGGCTACACCTTC. Translated: CASSFPGTGELNYGYTF.

This clone was seen just once. The chain links TRBV28 to TRBJ2-1, with D perhaps being TRBD1 or TRBD2 (6 bases each). The CDR3 sequence is 16 residues long. V lost 3 bases, J lost 2 bases, and 14 bases lay in between. Germline V gives CDR1 MDHEN, CDR2 SYDVKM. CDR3 DNA: TGTGCCAGCAGTTTGGAGGGCCAGGGGACCTACAATGAGCAGTTCTTC. As protein: CASSLEGQGTYNEQFF.

The V call is TRBV19, the J call TRBJ2-1; TRBD2 might be the D (6 bases). CDR3 length equals 16 residues. The germline V and J ends were trimmed by 0 bases and 4 bases, with 13 bases remaining between them. CDR1 LNHDA and CDR2 SQIVND come from the germline V gene (reference sequence). The CDR3 loop is CASSIDGRILYNEQFF. The DNA of the CDR3 is TGTGCCAGTAGTATAGATGGGAGGATACTTTACAATGAGCAGTTCTTC.

To note about this clone: A junction boundary mismatches the germline segment, possibly from a read error. This chain uses TRBV6-5 with TRBJ2-2, with 8 bases that match TRBD1. Looked up from germline, CDR1 is MNHEY and CDR2 is SVGAGI. The CDR3 totals 14 residues. The CDR3 region is CASSYGQGSGELLF. The CDR3 DNA follows: TGTGCCAGCAGCTACGGACAGGGCTCCGGGGAGCTGCTTTTT.

The rearrangement joins TRBV5-4 to TRBJ2-7; maybe TRBD1 (5 bases). Germline V gene lookup returns CDR1 SGHNT and CDR2 YYREEE (reference sequence). Trimming cost V 2 bases and J 0 bases, with 9 bases left between them. The CDR3 length is 14 residues. Here the CDR3 reads CASSLRGNSYEQYF. The CDR3 coding sequence is TGTGCCAGCAGCTTAAGGGGCAACTCCTACGAGCAGTACTTC.

The gene calls are TRBV10-3 and TRBJ2-1; 12 nucleotides match TRBD2. The V and J ends lost 3 bases and 7 bases, in that order; junction bases with no gene match: 4. This CDR3 contains 15 residues. The V gene's germline CDR1 is ENHRY and CDR2 SYGVKD. The CDR3 coding sequence is TGTGCCATCAGTGAAGGACTAGCGGGGCTAAATGAGCAGTTCTTC. Its protein product is CAISEGLAGLNEQFF.

CDR3: CASSQGAGGGTPYEQYF. Written as DNA, the CDR3 is TGCGCCAGCAGCCAGGGGGCGGGTGGCGGGACCCCCTACGAGCAGTACTTC. The rearrangement links TRBV4-1 to TRBJ2-7; either TRBD1 or TRBD2 may fit D (6 bases each). This CDR3 has 17 residues. Germline V gene sequence: CDR1 MGHRA, CDR2 YSYEKL. The ends were cut back, 3 bases at V and 2 bases at J, with 20 bases in the middle.

The chain carries TRBV7-9 and TRBJ2-5, with D maybe TRBD2 (5 bases). The end of the DNA is better explained by TRBJ2-7, so the J call may be wrong. The germline CDR1 and CDR2 sequences are SEHNR and FQNEAQ (reference sequence). The CDR3 is made up of 14 amino acids. CDR3 in DNA: TGTGCCAGCAGCTTTGAGGGCGTCCGGAACGAGCAGTACTTC. Its protein product is CASSFEGVRNEQYF.

V and J are TRBV7-9 and TRBJ2-5; D gene uncertain. Germline-derived CDR1 and CDR2 are SEHNR and FQNEAQ (reference sequence). V lost 3 bases to trimming and J lost 6 bases, with 11 bases between them. The CDR3 sequence is 13 residues long. CDR3 in amino acids: CASSFSQEKTQYF. CDR3 nucleotide sequence: TGTGCCAGCAGCTTTAGTCAGGAAAAGACCCAGTACTTC.

The chain has TRBV29-1 and TRBJ2-1; the D call may be TRBD1 or TRBD2 (5 bases each). This CDR3 is 14 amino acids long. V lost 7 bases and J lost 0, with 13 bases in between. The V gene's germline CDR1 is SQVTM and CDR2 ANQGSEA. CDR3 loop: CSDLGASSYNEQFF. The CDR3 coding sequence is TGCAGCGATCTCGGGGCTAGCTCCTACAATGAGCAGTTCTTC.

This chain uses TRBV29-1 with TRBJ2-3; D is possibly TRBD2 (5 bases). The CDR3 extends over 14 amino acids. Trimming removed 5 bases from V and 0 bases from J, with 12 bases in between. Germline-derived CDR1 and CDR2 are SQVTM and ANQGSEA. This CDR3 is CSVNRGSSTDTQYF. The CDR3 DNA reads TGCAGCGTTAACCGGGGATCTAGCACAGATACGCAGTATTTT.

The rearrangement links TRBV6-6 to TRBJ2-7; 10 bases fit TRBD2. Per the germline V gene, CDR1 is MNHNY and CDR2 is SVGAGI (reference sequence). The CDR3 extends over 16 amino acids. The V segment lost 5 bases and the J segment 2 bases; nucleotides outside the gene matches: 9. The CDR3 region is CASSQSGTSAAYEQYF. In DNA form, the CDR3 reads TGTGCCAGCAGTCAATCCGGGACTAGCGCCGCCTACGAGCAGTACTTC.

This clone showed up just once. V usage is TRBV27 and J usage is TRBJ2-7; TRBD2 is a possible D gene (5 bases). This CDR3 is built from 15 residues. Germline CDR1 is MNHEY and CDR2 is SMNVEV (reference sequence). Trimming shortened V by 5 bases and J by 4 bases, and 18 bases separated the two germline ends. Here the CDR3 reads CASSRGYSGEYEQYF. The CDR3 DNA reads as TGTGCCAGCAGTAGAGGGTACAGTGGGGAGTACGAGCAGTACTTC.

V and J are TRBV27 and TRBJ2-2; D is ambiguous. V was pared by 3 bases and J by 4 bases, with 12 bases between. This CDR3 contains 15 residues. Germline V gene sequence: CDR1 MNHEY, CDR2 SMNVEV (reference sequence). The DNA of the CDR3 is TGTGCCAGCAGTTTCAGTGGGCTCAGCACCGGGGAGCTGTTTTTT. Amino acids: CASSFSGLSTGELFF.

V gene TRBV29-1 combines with J gene TRBJ2-1; no firm D call. CDR1 is SQVTM, CDR2 ANQGSEA, per germline. Trimming took 2 bases from V and 9 from J, leaving 11 bases between them. The CDR3 has 12 amino acids. Here the CDR3 DNA reads TGCAGCGTTGAATCCCAAGACCCTGAGCAGTTCTTC. Protein product: CSVESQDPEQFF.

V and J are TRBV30 and TRBJ2-7, with D possibly called TRBD1 or TRBD2 (5 bases each). Germline loops: CDR1 GTSNPN, CDR2 SVGIG (reference sequence). The CDR3 covers 15 residues. Between the trimmed V and J ends, which lost 2 bases and 4 bases, there was a span of 18 bases. This chain's CDR3 is CAWSNTDSGTYEQYF. The CDR3 nucleotides read TGTGCCTGGAGTAACACAGACAGCGGAACTTACGAGCAGTACTTC.

The rearrangement joins TRBV19 to TRBJ2-7; tentative D call: TRBD2 (6 bases). Germline V gives CDR1 LNHDA, CDR2 SQIVND (reference sequence). The CDR3 is made up of 15 amino acids. The V end lost 5 bases, the J end lost 2 bases, and 16 bases lay between the germline ends. The DNA for the CDR3 is TGTGCCAGTAGTGTTGCCTCGGGGGTCACCTACGAGCAGTACTTC. This gives the protein CASSVASGVTYEQYF. Using reference TRBV19 and TRBJ2-7 for the parts outside the CDR3, the full variable domain is DGGITQSPKYLFRKEGQNVTLSCEQNLNHDAMYWYRQDPGQGLRLIYYSQIVNDFQKGDIAEGYSVSREKKESFPLTVTSAQKNPTAFYLCASSVASGVTYEQYFGPGTRLTVT.

The chain uses TRBV10-3 and TRBJ2-3, with 7 nucleotides matching TRBD1. The CDR3 totals 17 residues. With V trimmed by 2 bases and J by 4 bases, 12 bases remained unmatched. In germline, CDR1 is ENHRY, CDR2 SYGVKD. The CDR3 spells CAISEPRDRVGPDTQYF. The CDR3 bases are TGTGCCATCAGTGAGCCCCGTGACAGGGTCGGGCCAGATACGCAGTATTTT.

This chain joins TRBV11-2 and TRBJ2-5; D gene unclear. The V end was cut by 1 base, the J end by 2 bases, with 11 bases between. The length of the CDR3 is 15 residues. Germline loops: CDR1 SGHAT, CDR2 FQNNGV. CDR3 sequence: CASSLALDGQETQYF. The CDR3 nucleotides are TGTGCCAGCAGCTTAGCCCTGGACGGACAAGAGACCCAGTACTTC.

The chain uses TRBV28 and TRBJ2-3; TRBD2 matches at 12 bases. The germline gives CDR1 MDHEN, CDR2 SYDVKM. CDR3 length: 17 amino acids. Trimming cost V 4 bases and J 2 bases; bases outside gene matches: 7. CDR3: CASSSLTSGGPTDTQYF. The CDR3 DNA sequence: TGTGCCAGCAGTTCCCTGACTAGCGGGGGACCCACAGATACGCAGTATTTT.

The chain has TRBV4-2 and TRBJ1-1; no clear D gene. This CDR3 region has 12 residues. Between the trimmed V and J ends, which lost 5 bases and 6 bases, there was a span of 10 bases. Per the germline V gene, CDR1 is LGHNA and CDR2 is YNFKEQ. CDR3 in amino acids: CASSFTASEAFF. The CDR3 DNA reads as TGTGCCAGCAGCTTCACAGCTTCTGAAGCTTTCTTT.

The chain is built from TRBV6-1 and TRBJ2-1, with 14 bases matching TRBD2. The CDR3 has 17 amino acids. Germline CDR1 and CDR2: MNHNS and SASEGT. V was pared by 1 base and J by 8 bases, with 7 bases of the junction left unmatched. The CDR3 DNA is TGTGCCAGCAGTGAAGGACTAGCGGGGGGGCCCATAGATGAGCAGTTCTTC. It translates to CASSEGLAGGPIDEQFF.

The chain links TRBV5-1 to TRBJ2-3, with a tentative D call TRBD2 (6 bases). Germline CDR1 is SGHRS and CDR2 is YFSETQ. CDR3 size: 15 residues. Trimming left V 0 bases short and J 5 bases short, with 13 bases between. CDR3 amino acids: CASSLGDSGGDTQYF. In DNA form, the CDR3 reads TGCGCCAGCAGCTTGGGGGACTCCGGAGGAGATACGCAGTATTTT.

This chain connects TRBV2 to TRBJ2-5, with D possibly called TRBD1 or TRBD2 (5 bases each). The CDR3 runs 13 residues. The V and J ends lost 11 bases and 2 bases respectively, with 15 bases between them. The germline CDR1 and CDR2 sequences are SNHLY and FYNNEI. In DNA, the CDR3 is TGTGCCTCGCTCGGGGCAATGCAAGAGACCCAGTACTTC. Protein sequence: CASLGAMQETQYF.

This clone has only a few counts. The chain employs TRBV5-7 and TRBJ2-2; D is possibly TRBD1 (6 bases). TRBV5-7 is assigned to the ORF class and has an uncertain function. The CDR3 consists of 15 residues. Trimming cost V 4 bases and J 5 bases, with 15 bases left between them. CDR3 amino acids: CASSLSGTQTGELFF. The CDR3 coding sequence is TGTGCCAGCAGCCTATCCGGGACACAGACCGGGGAGCTGTTTTTT.

This rearrangement joins TRBV7-2 to TRBJ2-7; tentatively, D is TRBD1 (6 bases). The V and J ends lost 5 bases and 6 bases respectively, with 17 bases between them. Germline V gene sequence: CDR1 SGHTA, CDR2 FQGNSA. The CDR3 runs to 14 residues. CDR3: CASSPYITGSEQYF. In DNA, the CDR3 is TGTGCCAGCAGCCCGTATATTACAGGGAGCGAGCAGTACTTC.